This passage covers 20 T cell receptor beta chains from one sample sequenced in a study of CD8+ T cells in alopecia areata. The treatment was: oral pan-JAK inhibitor, 5-10 mg twice daily. RNA was extracted and reverse transcribed into cDNA as the sequencing template. Measured with immunoSEQ multiplex PCR; TCRdb has only the in-frame clones, and not every one. The data show about 190,000 clones, approximately 56% seen once. Material: CD4+ T cells sorted from blood, obtained at week 4, from a patient treated with tofacitinib. The receptor set was obtained from a human donor with alopecia areata.

The V call is TRBV25-1, the J call TRBJ2-6; D gene ambiguous. The CDR3 length is 14 residues. V lost 1 base and J lost 3, with 4 bases in between. The germline CDR1 and CDR2 sequences are MGHDK and SYGVNS. The CDR3: CASSESGGANVLTF. DNA for the CDR3: TGTGCCAGCAGTGAATCTGGTGGGGCCAACGTCCTGACTTTC.

The chain combines TRBV5-4 with TRBJ2-1, with a weak D call TRBD1 (5 bases). Deletions cut 6 bases from V and 1 base from J, with 14 bases between. Germline CDR1 and CDR2: SGHNT and YYREEE (reference sequence). The CDR3 sequence is 15 residues long. CDR3 in DNA: TGTGCCAGCACCGTGGGGCTGGGGTCCTACAATGAGCAGTTCTTC. Amino acid sequence: CASTVGLGSYNEQFF.

V usage is TRBV25-1 and J usage is TRBJ1-2, with D tentatively TRBD1 (5 bases). The V end lost 6 bases, the J end lost 8 bases, and 16 bases lay between the germline ends. The CDR3 totals 13 residues. Germline V gives CDR1 MGHDK, CDR2 SYGVNS. The CDR3 protein is CASSAGSLGGYTF. For the CDR3, the DNA is TGTGCCAGCAGCGCAGGGTCCCTTGGAGGCTACACCTTC.

The chain recombines TRBV6-1 with TRBJ1-1; perhaps TRBD1 as D (5 bases). The germline gives CDR1 MNHNS, CDR2 SASEGT. V was pared by 5 bases and J by 0 bases, with 10 bases between. The CDR3 sequence is 14 residues long. CDR3 DNA: TGTGCCAGCAGTAGTCAGGGTATGAACACTGAAGCTTTCTTT. Its translation is CASSSQGMNTEAFF.

The chain is built from TRBV29-1 and TRBJ1-5; 10 bases are shared with TRBD1. The V segment lost 6 bases and the J segment 2 bases; nucleotides outside the gene matches: 7. Germline V gene sequence: CDR1 SQVTM, CDR2 ANQGSEA. This CDR3 is 15 amino acids long. The CDR3 DNA reads TGCAGCGTAGCCCTCGGGACAGGGGGCAATCAGCCCCAGCATTTT. It specifies CSVALGTGGNQPQHF.

The chain has TRBV30 and TRBJ2-3, with D unresolved. V was cut by 4 bases and J by 5 bases, with 13 bases left in between. The CDR3 runs to 13 residues. Per germline, CDR1 GTSNPN and CDR2 SVGIG (reference sequence). As DNA, the CDR3 is TGTGCCTGGACCTTGAAGAGCGTAGATACGCAGTATTTT. Translated, it gives CAWTLKSVDTQYF.

The rearrangement joins TRBV27 to TRBJ2-3; 7 nucleotides match TRBD1. This CDR3 comprises 15 residues. J gave up 0 bases and V 5 bases, and 5 bases lay outside the gene matches. The germline V gene has CDR1 MNHEY and CDR2 SMNVEV (reference sequence). CDR3 residues: CASSTGAVSTDTQYF. Here the CDR3 DNA reads TGTGCCAGCAGTACAGGGGCAGTCAGCACAGATACGCAGTATTTT.

This clone was seen more than once but under ten times. The CDR3 bases are TGTGCCAGCAGCCATGGCTCTGATGGCTACACCTTC. Residues: CASSHGSDGYTF. The chain links TRBV11-2 to TRBJ1-2; D remains unclear. This CDR3 comprises 12 residues. Germline CDR1 and CDR2: SGHAT and FQNNGV. Trimming took 5 bases from V and 6 from J, leaving 10 bases between them.

This clone was found a few times. This chain uses TRBV5-1 with TRBJ2-3, with 15 bases that match TRBD2. V was pared by 3 bases and J by 0 bases, with 5 bases of the junction left unmatched. This CDR3 comprises 18 residues. Germline loops: CDR1 SGHRS, CDR2 YFSETQ. The CDR3 coding sequence is TGCGCCAGCAGCTCGGGGACTAGCGGGAGGAAGAGCACAGATACGCAGTATTTT. The encoded protein is CASSSGTSGRKSTDTQYF.

This chain links TRBV29-1 with TRBJ2-3, with unresolved D. From germline, CDR1 is SQVTM and CDR2 ANQGSEA. The CDR3 spans 13 residues. The V and J ends lost 2 bases and 6 bases respectively, with 12 bases between them. CDR3 protein: CSVEWRKADTQYF. CDR3 DNA: TGCAGCGTTGAATGGCGTAAGGCTGATACGCAGTATTTT.

The chain uses TRBV2 and TRBJ2-7, with TRBD1 matching 9 bases. With V trimmed by 7 bases and J by 2 bases, 3 bases remained unmatched. Germline assignment: CDR1 SNHLY and CDR2 FYNNEI. The CDR3 length is 13 residues. Here the CDR3 DNA reads TGTGCCAGCACCCGACAGGGGGCCTACGAGCAGTACTTC. It is translated as CASTRQGAYEQYF.

The chain uses TRBV30 and TRBJ1-2, with no clear D. Trimming pared 2 bases from V and 6 bases from J, leaving 7 bases between. CDR1 is GTSNPN, CDR2 SVGIG, per germline (reference sequence). This CDR3 region has 11 residues. This CDR3 is CAWSPGHGYTF. CDR3 bases: TGTGCCTGGAGTCCCGGCCATGGCTACACCTTC.

The V gene is TRBV7-6, the J gene TRBJ2-5; D remains unclear. Germline V gives CDR1 SGHVS, CDR2 FNYEAQ. The V and J ends lost 7 bases and 3 bases respectively, with 15 bases between them. The CDR3 length is 14 residues. The CDR3 DNA reads as TGTGCCAGCACCTCGGCCGCCTCCAAAGAGACCCAGTACTTC. Protein product: CASTSAASKETQYF.

For this clone: Other nucleotide sequences from this sample produce the same CDR3. The rearrangement links TRBV7-2 to TRBJ1-1, with D possibly being TRBD1 (6 bases). V was trimmed by 4 bases and J by 1 base, leaving 10 bases between them. Germline CDR1 is SGHTA and CDR2 is FQGNSA. This CDR3 has 14 amino acids. The CDR3 region is CASSSQGTNTEAFF. In nucleotides, the CDR3 is TGTGCCAGCAGCTCCCAGGGGACGAACACTGAAGCTTTCTTT.

The chain combines TRBV5-1 with TRBJ2-7; D unresolved. There are 13 residues in the CDR3. V gave up 1 base and J gave up 2 bases, with 7 bases separating them. CDR1 SGHRS and CDR2 YFSETQ come from the germline V gene. CDR3 in DNA: TGCGCCAGCAGCTTGTCTAGTCCCTACGAGCAGTACTTC. This sequence encodes CASSLSSPYEQYF.

The J gene is TRBJ2-6, the V gene TRBV6-6; 7 bases are shared with TRBD2. V gave up 6 bases and J gave up 3 bases; unmatched junction bases: 5. The CDR3 covers 15 residues. CDR1 and CDR2 from the germline V gene are MNHNY and SVGAGI (reference sequence). The CDR3 protein is CASRMPGGGANVLTF. CDR3 coding DNA: TGTGCCAGCAGAATGCCGGGAGGTGGGGCCAACGTCCTGACTTTC.

The chain combines TRBV29-1 with TRBJ2-3; D remains unclear. This CDR3 is 12 amino acids long. Trimming shortened V by 4 bases and J by 0 bases, and 5 bases separated the two germline ends. Germline V gives CDR1 SQVTM, CDR2 ANQGSEA. CDR3 sequence: CSVVWSTDTQYF. CDR3 sequence (DNA): TGCAGCGTTGTGTGGAGCACAGATACGCAGTATTTT.

This clone was observed a few times. The CDR3 sequence: CSVAVGLTDTQYF. As DNA, the CDR3 is TGCAGCGTTGCAGTTGGTCTAACAGATACGCAGTATTTT. The J gene is TRBJ2-3, the V gene TRBV29-1, with unresolved D. With 4 bases removed from V and 3 bases from J, the gap between germline ends came to 11 bases. CDR3 length equals 13 residues. Germline V gives CDR1 SQVTM, CDR2 ANQGSEA.

J is TRBJ1-1 and V is TRBV11-2; maybe TRBD1 (6 bases). The germline CDR1 and CDR2 sequences are SGHAT and FQNNGV. V was clipped by 5 bases and J by 5 bases, with 18 bases between them. This CDR3 has 15 amino acids. The CDR3 loop reads CASSPPVGAKTEAFF. CDR3 sequence (DNA): TGTGCCAGCAGCCCGCCTGTGGGGGCTAAGACTGAAGCTTTCTTT.

The chain uses TRBV5-1 and TRBJ2-5, with 10 bases lining up with TRBD1. Germline V lookup: CDR1 SGHRS, CDR2 YFSETQ. This CDR3 region has 15 residues. The V segment lost 3 bases and the J segment 4 bases; nucleotides outside the gene matches: 6. DNA of the CDR3: TGCGCCAGCAGCTCCGGGACAGGGGATGGAGAGACCCAGTACTTC. Its translation: CASSSGTGDGETQYF.